Listed below are T cell receptor beta chains from one sample, sequenced in a study of shared clonotypes between healthy human individuals. The table came from immunoSEQ multiplex PCR; TCRdb's copy has only in-frame clones and leaves some out. This sample has roughly 2,500,000 clones; 93% occur once, and the top ten carry about 0.38%. The sequenced sample consisted of naive CD4+ T cells from PBMCs. Receptor source: a man aged 18 to 29 in good health. Some clones in this sample may be carry-over from other donors' samples. CDR3s include the opening cysteine and the closing phenylalanine or tryptophan. A D gene is named only where the DNA matches it firmly. Clone size appears in some rows only: once, few, many, or a class for an expanded clone.

d_gene | j_gene | abundance | v_gene | CDR3nt | CDR3aa
- | TRBJ1-2 | - | TRBV6-5 | TGTGCCAGCAGTTACCCAGGGAACTATGGCTACACCTTC | CASSYPGNYGYTF
TRBD2 | TRBJ2-3 | - | TRBV9 | TGTGCCAGCAGCGTAGGAGGTAGCGGGAGCTTGGATACGCAGTATTTT | CASSVGGSGSLDTQYF
TRBD1 | TRBJ2-5 | - | TRBV6-1 | TGTGCCAGCAGTCACCGGGACAGAAGTCAAGAGACCCAGTACTTC | CASSHRDRSQETQYF
TRBD1 | TRBJ2-7 | - | TRBV5-1 | TGCGCCAGCAGCTTGGTGGGACAGGGCCTTTGGGAGCAGTACTTC | CASSLVGQGLWEQYF
TRBD2 | TRBJ2-7 | - | TRBV6-5 | TGTGCCAGCACAACCTCTAGCGGACCCTCCTACGAGCAGTACTTC | CASTTSSGPSYEQYF
TRBD1 | TRBJ2-7 | - | TRBV28 | TGTGCCAGCAGTTACACCGGGACAGGGCGTTACGAGCAGTACTTC | CASSYTGTGRYEQYF
- | TRBJ2-7 | - | TRBV5-4 | TGTGCCAGCAGCCCTTCAAGTGCCTACGAGCAGTACTTC | CASSPSSAYEQYF
- | TRBJ1-2 | - | TRBV19 | TGTGCCAGTAGTATAGATTCACCGGGTAGCTCGGGCTACACCTTC | CASSIDSPGSSGYTF
- | TRBJ1-2 | - | TRBV28 | TGTGCCAGCAGAGACTTCCTGGGTGGCTACACCTTC | CASRDFLGGYTF
TRBD1 | TRBJ1-1 | - | TRBV28 | TGTGCCAGCAGTTTATTTACAGGGGGGAACACTGAAGCTTTCTTT | CASSLFTGGNTEAFF
- | TRBJ2-1 | - | TRBV25-1 | TGTGCCAGCAGTGAATCGCGGGCGGGCCACAATGAGCAGTTCTTC | CASSESRAGHNEQFF
- | TRBJ2-7 | - | TRBV27 | TGTGCCAGCAGTACCGGCCTTTTTATTGAGGAGGGACAAAGGTACGAGCAGTACTTC | CASSTGLFIEEGQRYEQYF
TRBD2 | TRBJ2-7 | - | TRBV28 | TGTGCCAGCAGTTCCCCAGCGGGAGGGCCTCGCTACGAGCAGTACTTC | CASSSPAGGPRYEQYF
TRBD2 | TRBJ2-2 | - | TRBV2 | TGTGCCAGCACTAGCGGAAGCAACACCGGGGAGCTGTTTTTT | CASTSGSNTGELFF
TRBD1 | TRBJ1-5 | - | TRBV5-1 | TGCGCCAGCAGCGAAGGGGGCACCGGCAATCAGCCCCAGCATTTT | CASSEGGTGNQPQHF
TRBD1 | TRBJ2-3 | - | TRBV5-1 | TGCGCCAGCAGCAACGGACAGGCCACAGATACGCAGTATTTT | CASSNGQATDTQYF
- | TRBJ2-3 | - | TRBV4-1 | TGCGCCAGCAGCGGATCGGGACCGCTGGGCACAGATACGCAGTATTTT | CASSGSGPLGTDTQYF
TRBD1 | TRBJ1-2 | - | TRBV10-3 | TGTGCCATCAGTGTAGGCAGGGGGTCTAACTATGGCTACACCTTC | CAISVGRGSNYGYTF
- | TRBJ1-5 | - | TRBV28 | TGTGCCAGCAGTTTACCCAAGGGGTCTCAGCCCCAGCATTTT | CASSLPKGSQPQHF
- | TRBJ2-7 | - | TRBV7-9 | TGTGCCAGCAGCCGCACGGGACTGTTCTCCTACGAGCAGTACTTC | CASSRTGLFSYEQYF
TRBD1 | TRBJ1-5 | - | TRBV6-5 | TGTGCCAGCAGTGGGGGACAGGGAAATCAGCCCCAGCATTTT | CASSGGQGNQPQHF
TRBD1 | TRBJ1-5 | - | TRBV5-1 | TGCGCCAGCAGCCTACGTCCGGTGGGACAGGGACACAATCAGCCCCAGCATTTT | CASSLRPVGQGHNQPQHF
- | TRBJ2-1 | once | TRBV28 | TGTGCCAGCCGCGGTAGCGGCTCCTACAATGAGCAGTTCTTC | CASRGSGSYNEQFF
- | TRBJ2-7 | - | TRBV7-2 | TGTGCCAGCAGCTCGAGGACTATTACCTACGAGCAGTACTTC | CASSSRTITYEQYF
TRBD1 | TRBJ1-6 | - | TRBV7-8 | TGTGCCAGCAGCTTTGACAGGGAATCACCCCTCCACTTT | CASSFDRESPLHF
- | TRBJ1-4 | - | TRBV11-2 | TGTGCCAGCAGCGTAAATTATGGCGCTGATGAAAAACTGTTTTTT | CASSVNYGADEKLFF
- | TRBJ1-4 | - | TRBV27 | TGTGCCAGCACGGGGGGGCGAGGCGAAAAACTGTTTTTT | CASTGGRGEKLFF
- | TRBJ2-1 | - | TRBV7-2 | TGTGCCAGCAAACTCGGCAGGGGGGGGAATGAGCAGTTCTTC | CASKLGRGGNEQFF
TRBD2 | TRBJ2-5 | - | TRBV5-1 | TGCGCCAGCAGCTTTCAAGCGGGAGGAGAGACCCAGTACTTC | CASSFQAGGETQYF
TRBD1 | TRBJ2-7 | - | TRBV27 | TGTGCCAGCAGTTTATTAGGGGACAGGGTCCATCCCGAGCAGTACTTC | CASSLLGDRVHPEQYF
- | TRBJ2-3 | - | TRBV4-1 | TGCGCCAGCAGCCAGGAGGGGCGTGAAGATACGCAGTATTTT | CASSQEGREDTQYF
- | TRBJ2-1 | once | TRBV7-3 | TGTGCCAGCAGCCCAGCTAGGAGGGGTGAGCAGTTCTTC | CASSPARRGEQFF
- | TRBJ2-6 | - | TRBV18 | TGTGCCAGCTCGCTGTTTAGCTCTGGGGCCAACGTCCTGACTTTC | CASSLFSSGANVLTF
- | TRBJ2-5 | - | TRBV7-2 | TGTGCCAGCAGCCCGAGTTGGGGCCAAGAGACCCAGTACTTC | CASSPSWGQETQYF
TRBD2 | TRBJ2-7 | - | TRBV9 | TGTGCCAGCAGCTTTCTTAGCGGGACCTACGAGCAGTACTTC | CASSFLSGTYEQYF
- | TRBJ2-6 | - | TRBV25-1 | TGTGCCAGCAGTGAGCCGGGGGCTGGGGCCAACGTCCTGACTTTC | CASSEPGAGANVLTF
- | TRBJ1-2 | - | TRBV18 | TGTGCCAGCTCACCAGGGACGGCCTATGGCTACACCTTC | CASSPGTAYGYTF
- | TRBJ2-2 | - | TRBV28 | TGTGCCAGCAGTTTACTCGGGGAGCTGTTTTTT | CASSLLGELFF
- | TRBJ1-5 | - | TRBV28 | TGTGCCAGCAGGTACTCCAGAGGCAATCAGCCCCAGCATTTT | CASRYSRGNQPQHF
TRBD2 | TRBJ2-1 | - | TRBV7-3 | TGTGCCAGCAGCTTCACCGGGACTACTAATGAGCAGTTCTTC | CASSFTGTTNEQFF
- | TRBJ1-1 | - | TRBV21-1 | TGTGCCAGCAGCAAAGAAGTGGACAGAAACACTGAAGCTTTCTTT | CASSKEVDRNTEAFF
TRBD1 | TRBJ2-3 | - | TRBV28 | TGTGCCAGCAGTTTAGGACAGGGGACGGCAGATACGCAGTATTTT | CASSLGQGTADTQYF
- | TRBJ2-3 | - | TRBV2 | TGTGCCAGCAGTGATAGAGGAGCGGAAGGCACAGATACGCAGTATTTT | CASSDRGAEGTDTQYF
- | TRBJ2-2 | - | TRBV4-3 | TGCGCCAGCAGCCCGTTAGCTCTCATGGGCGGGGAGCTGTTTTTT | CASSPLALMGGELFF
TRBD2 | TRBJ2-3 | - | TRBV7-3 | TGTGCCAGCAGCCCCCAGCGGGAGGCCACAGATACGCAGTATTTT | CASSPQREATDTQYF
TRBD1 | TRBJ1-5 | - | TRBV6-5 | TGTGCCAGCAGTTATGGGACAGGGAGCAATCAGCCCCAGCATTTT | CASSYGTGSNQPQHF
TRBD1 | TRBJ2-7 | - | TRBV5-1 | TGCGCCAGCAGCTTGGGCGGACAGGGTTCGTACGAGCAGTACTTC | CASSLGGQGSYEQYF
- | TRBJ2-6 | - | TRBV9 | TGTGCCAGCAGCGTAGTAGGAGGGGCCAACGTCCTGACTTTC | CASSVVGGANVLTF
- | TRBJ2-7 | - | TRBV5-1 | TGCGCCAGCAGCTTGGGCTACAGGGAACCCCCGGACGAGCAGTACTTC | CASSLGYREPPDEQYF
- | TRBJ2-2 | - | TRBV30 | TGTGCCTGGAGTGTAGTCCTCCCCGGGCGCGGGGAGCTGTTTTTT | CAWSVVLPGRGELFF
- | TRBJ2-7 | - | TRBV5-1 | TGCGCCAGCAGCTTGTGGGGAATCGAGCAGTACTTC | CASSLWGIEQYF
- | TRBJ2-3 | once | TRBV29-1 | TGCAGCGTTGGGGGGCCGGCGAGCACAGATACGCAGTATTTT | CSVGGPASTDTQYF
TRBD1 | TRBJ1-2 | - | TRBV5-5 | TGTGCCAGCAGCTTCCAGGGACAGGGGCAGCACTATGGCTACACCTTC | CASSFQGQGQHYGYTF